This T cell receptor (beta chain) was captured in a study of blood T cell repertoires in COVID-19. For the study at large: Researchers got acute and convalescent COVID-19 samples from the United States, Italy and Spain. T cells, B-cell-depleted T cells, or PBMCs supplied cDNA or gDNA.

The CDR3 length is 13 residues. Germline V CDR1 and CDR2: SGHNT, YENEEA. V was shortened by 3 bases and J by 4 bases, with 8 bases between the two germline ends. Per the study methods: By means of reference gene primer amplification, nucleated cell counts were estimated. Produced via immunoSEQ multiplex PCR; TCRdb's table is partial and in-frame only. That table is the source of V, J and clone size, and D and trimming were worked out from the DNA. This repertoire shows tens of thousands of clones, approximately 85% found once; its top ten account for 35% to 50%. The sample taken for sequencing was peripheral blood. The V and J genes are TRBV11-3 and TRBJ2-3; D may be TRBD1 (5 bases). This sequence was found in a man between 60 and 70 years old with active or convalescent COVID-19. Here the CDR3 reads CASSLQGADTQYF. CDR3 coding DNA: TGTGCCAGCAGCTTGCAGGGTGCAGATACGCAGTATTTT.